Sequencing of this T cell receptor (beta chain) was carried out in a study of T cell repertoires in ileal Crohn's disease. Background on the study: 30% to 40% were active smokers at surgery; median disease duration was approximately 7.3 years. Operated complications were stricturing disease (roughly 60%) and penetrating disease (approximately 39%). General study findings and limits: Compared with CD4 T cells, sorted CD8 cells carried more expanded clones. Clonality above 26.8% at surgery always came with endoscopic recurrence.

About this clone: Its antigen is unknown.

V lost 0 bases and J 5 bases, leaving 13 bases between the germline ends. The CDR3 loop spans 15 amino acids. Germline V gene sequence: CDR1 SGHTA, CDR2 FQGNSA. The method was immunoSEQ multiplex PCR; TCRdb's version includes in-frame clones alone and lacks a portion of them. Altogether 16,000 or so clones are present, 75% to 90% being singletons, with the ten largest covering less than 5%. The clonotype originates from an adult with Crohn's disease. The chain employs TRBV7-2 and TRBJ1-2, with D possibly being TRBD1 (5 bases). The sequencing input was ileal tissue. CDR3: CASSLALMSGYGYTF. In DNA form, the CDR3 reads TGTGCCAGCAGCTTAGCGCTAATGTCAGGGTATGGCTACACCTTC.